The rows below give T cell receptor beta chains drawn from one sample of a study of T cell repertoires in aging, cancer and after chemotherapy. TCRdb re-called the multiplex PCR reads through MiXCR, storing one row per CDR3 protein. The sample shows 6,000 to 8,000 distinct CDR3 sequences, about a fifth of them seen only once. Sequencing input: blood. Receptors were obtained from a human donor with a blood cancer. CDR3s include the opening cysteine and the closing phenylalanine or tryptophan. Each record gives: V gene, D gene, J gene, clone size, CDR3 DNA, CDR3 protein. D genes are given only for firm matches. The size entry is marked missing in some rows and otherwise reads once, few, many or a size class.

TRBV7-2	TRBD2	TRBJ2-5	few	TGTGCCAGCAGCACTAGCGGGAGGGCCGGGGAGACCCAGTACTTC	CASSTSGRAGETQYF
TRBV28	.	TRBJ1-2	few	TGTGCCAGCAGTGCCAGGACGGCCTGGGGCTACACCTTC	CASSARTAWGYTF
TRBV5-4	.	TRBJ1-3	.	TGTGCCAGCAGCTTGGCCCTGTCAAGCTCTGGAAACACCATATATTTT	CASSLALSSSGNTIYF
TRBV7-9	TRBD1	TRBJ2-6	.	TGTGCCAGCAGCACGATGGGGACAGGGGGCTTTGGGGCCAACGTCCTGACTTTC	CASSTMGTGGFGANVLTF
TRBV11-2	TRBD2	TRBJ2-7	.	TGTGCCAGCAGCTTAGAAGGCGGGGGGGCCTACGAGCAGTACTTC	CASSLEGGGAYEQYF
TRBV19	.	TRBJ2-7	medium-sized	TGTGCCAGTACCCCCTCTAACTCCTACGAGCAGTACTTC	CASTPSNSYEQYF
TRBV7-9	.	TRBJ1-1	few	TGTGCCAGCAGCAGTACAGGGAGGGGTGAAGCTTTCTTT	CASSSTGRGEAFF
TRBV7-9	.	TRBJ1-4	medium-sized	TGTGCCAGCAGCTTAGTAGCCAGCCCAACTAATGAAAAACTGTTTTTT	CASSLVASPTNEKLFF
TRBV30	TRBD1	TRBJ2-2	medium-sized	TGTGCCTGGAGTGTAACAGGGGTAACCGGGGAGCTGTTTTTT	CAWSVTGVTGELFF
TRBV11-2	TRBD2	TRBJ2-7	few	TGTGCCAGCAGCTTACCCCGCGGGGCTAGCGGGTCCTACGAGCAGTACTTC	CASSLPRGASGSYEQYF
TRBV5-1	.	TRBJ2-7	few	TGCGCCAGCAGTCCGGGGCAGAGCTCCTACGAGCAGTACTTC	CASSPGQSSYEQYF
TRBV18	TRBD1	TRBJ2-7	medium-sized	TGTGCCAGCTCACGGTCGGGACAGGGGTTCTACGAGCAGTACTTC	CASSRSGQGFYEQYF
TRBV28	.	TRBJ2-7	.	TGTGCCAGCAGTTTATTTAGCAGAAACTACGAGCAGTACTTC	CASSLFSRNYEQYF
TRBV5-8	TRBD2	TRBJ2-7	once	TGTGCCAGCAGCCGAGCGGGAGTTTCCGAGCAGTACTTC	CASSRAGVSEQYF
TRBV7-9	.	TRBJ1-1	few	TGTGCCAGCAGCTTACCCCCACCGAACACTGAAGCTTTCTTT	CASSLPPPNTEAFF
TRBV28	TRBD1	TRBJ2-1	few	TGTGCCAGCAGTTTTTTCGGACAGGGAGCCCATGAGCAGTTCTTC	CASSFFGQGAHEQFF
TRBV18	TRBD1	TRBJ2-1	.	TGTGCCAGCTCACCCCTCCGGGACAGGGGAGAGCAGTTCTTC	CASSPLRDRGEQFF
TRBV29-1	.	TRBJ1-1	medium-sized	TGCAGCGTTGAAAGAGGGGGAGCTGAAGCTTTCTTT	CSVERGGAEAFF
TRBV7-9	.	TRBJ1-6	.	TGTGCCATCCTAATGGACTTAAATTCACCCCTCCACTTT	CAILMDLNSPLHF
TRBV20-1	TRBD1	TRBJ2-1	few	TGCAGTGCTAGCAGGACAGGGTACAATGAGCAGTTCTTC	CSASRTGYNEQFF
TRBV18	.	TRBJ2-7	.	TGTGCCAGCTCCCGACAGAGCGATACCTACGAGCAGTACTTC	CASSRQSDTYEQYF
TRBV7-9	.	TRBJ2-5	medium-sized	TGTGCCAGCAGCATTGCAGGACAAGAGACCCAGTACTTC	CASSIAGQETQYF
TRBV27	.	TRBJ1-2	few	TGTGCCAGCAGTTCAGGGGACGGTGGCTACACCTTC	CASSSGDGGYTF
TRBV30	.	TRBJ1-3	medium-sized	TGTGCCTGGAGGTCCCTGGGCGGGAGGGGAAACACCATATATTTT	CAWRSLGGRGNTIYF
TRBV7-9	.	TRBJ1-4	.	TGTGCCAGCAGCTTAGCGGTTTCTCAGGTCCCCAGAGACAAACTGTTTTTT	CASSLAVSQVPRDKLFF
TRBV2	TRBD1	TRBJ1-2	.	TGTGCCAGCAGTGTCCGGACAGGGAGCTATGGCTACACCTTC	CASSVRTGSYGYTF
TRBV13	TRBD1	TRBJ1-1	.	TGTGCCAGCAGCCAGCCTACTACAGGGGTTCTTAAAGCTTTCTTT	CASSQPTTGVLKAFF
TRBV9	TRBD2	TRBJ2-3	.	TGTGCCAGCAGCGTTCTAGCGGGGTACACAGATACGCAGTATTTT	CASSVLAGYTDTQYF
TRBV20-1	TRBD1	TRBJ2-6	.	TGCAGTGCTGTCGGACAGGGTAGCTCTGGGGCCAACGTCCTGACTTTC	CSAVGQGSSGANVLTF
TRBV20-1	.	TRBJ2-3	.	TGCAGTGCGCGGTCGGGGGCCCCAGATACGCAGTATTTT	CSARSGAPDTQYF
TRBV12-3/TRBV12-4	.	TRBJ1-5	medium-sized	TGTGCCAGCAGTTTAGACTATAGCAATCAGCCCCAGCATTTT	CASSLDYSNQPQHF
TRBV11-2	TRBD2	TRBJ2-7	medium-sized	TGTGCCAGCAGCTCCCCCTTAGGTAGCGGGAGTTTGTACGAGCAGTACTTC	CASSSPLGSGSLYEQYF
TRBV5-1	.	TRBJ1-6	.	TGCGCCAGCACTTCGAGCAGGGAGGATTCACCCCTCCACTTT	CASTSSREDSPLHF
TRBV24-1	TRBD2	TRBJ2-3	.	TGTGCCACCAGTGATCGAGCCGGGACTAGCGGGAGGAGGGCAGATACGCAGTATTTT	CATSDRAGTSGRRADTQYF
TRBV6-5	.	TRBJ1-1	few	TGTGCCAGCAGTTACTCTATCCACCCTGGGGGGATGACTTTCTTT	CASSYSIHPGGMTFF
TRBV24-1	TRBD2	TRBJ2-1	medium-sized	TGTGCCACCAGTGATCCAGCGGGGATATACAATGAGCAGTTCTTC	CATSDPAGIYNEQFF
TRBV28	.	TRBJ1-3	.	TGTGCCAGCAGTCCACCCGGAGCCGACTCTGGAAACACCATATATTTT	CASSPPGADSGNTIYF
TRBV10-1	TRBD2	TRBJ2-7	.	TGCGCCAGCAGTTCATGGACTAGCCCCTACGAGCAGTACTTC	CASSSWTSPYEQYF
TRBV6-5	TRBD2	TRBJ2-1	medium-sized	TGTGCCAGCAGTTACTTGGGGGATCGCGGGGGGGCCGATGAGCAGTTCTTC	CASSYLGDRGGADEQFF
TRBV5-4	TRBD2	TRBJ2-5	medium-sized	TGTGCCAGCAGCTTGGCGGGTAGCGGGGCGGAGACCCAGTACTTC	CASSLAGSGAETQYF
TRBV18	.	TRBJ1-2	few	TGTGCCAGCTCACCACCGCGGATCTATGGCTACACCTTC	CASSPPRIYGYTF
TRBV18	.	TRBJ2-3	.	TGTGCCAGCAGTTTCGGACAGAGAATAGCGACCGCAGATACGCAGTATTTT	CASSFGQRIATADTQYF
TRBV6-5	TRBD2	TRBJ2-7	medium-sized	TGTGCCAGCAGACTCGGGACTAGCCCGCTCGAGCAGTACTTC	CASRLGTSPLEQYF
TRBV15	.	TRBJ1-6	medium-sized	TGTGCCACCAGCAGACCAGGTTCACCCCTCCACTTT	CATSRPGSPLHF
TRBV30	TRBD1	TRBJ1-5	few	TGTGCCTGGAGTCGGGGACAGGGTGGCAATCAGCCCCAGCATTTT	CAWSRGQGGNQPQHF
TRBV6-5	.	TRBJ1-5	medium-sized	TGTGCCAGCAGTTACTCCGTGGCAGAGAAACATCAGCCCCAGCATTTT	CASSYSVAEKHQPQHF
TRBV7-2	TRBD1	TRBJ2-7	few	TGTGCCAGCAGCAGGAGGACAGGGGGGTCCTACGAGCAGTACTTC	CASSRRTGGSYEQYF
TRBV18	.	TRBJ2-2	medium-sized	TGTGCCAGCTCACCCTCGTCGGGTGTCACCGGGGAGCTGTTTTTT	CASSPSSGVTGELFF
TRBV10-3	.	TRBJ2-7	.	TGTGCCATCAGTGAGACAGCTTCCTACGAGCAGTACTTC	CAISETASYEQYF
TRBV5-1	.	TRBJ2-7	.	TGCGCCAGCAGCTTGGCTCGCACAGTTGCCCACGAGCAGTACTTC	CASSLARTVAHEQYF
TRBV6-5	.	TRBJ1-5	medium-sized	TGTGCCAGCAGTCGGGACACCAATCAGCCCCAGCATTTT	CASSRDTNQPQHF
TRBV7-2	.	TRBJ1-2	.	TGTGCCAGCAGCTTAGGCGGGGGCGTTAACTATGGCTACACCTTC	CASSLGGGVNYGYTF
TRBV11-1	.	TRBJ2-7	medium-sized	TGTGCCAGCAGCACGGCCCTGACCGACTACGAGCAGTACTTC	CASSTALTDYEQYF